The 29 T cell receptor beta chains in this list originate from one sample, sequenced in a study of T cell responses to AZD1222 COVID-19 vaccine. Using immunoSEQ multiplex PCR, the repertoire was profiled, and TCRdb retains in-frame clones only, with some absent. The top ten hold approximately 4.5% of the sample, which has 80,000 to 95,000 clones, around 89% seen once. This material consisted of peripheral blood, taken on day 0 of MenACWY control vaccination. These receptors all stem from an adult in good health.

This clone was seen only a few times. CDR3 protein: CASSVDSGKDTQYF. The CDR3 nucleotides are TGTGCCAGCAGCGTAGATAGCGGGAAAGATACGCAGTATTTT. The chain is built from TRBV9 and TRBJ2-3; TRBD2 agrees at 8 bases. Germline values: CDR1 SGDLS, CDR2 YYNGEE. This CDR3 comprises 14 residues. V dropped 0 bases and J dropped 5; count of bases not matched to a gene: 2.

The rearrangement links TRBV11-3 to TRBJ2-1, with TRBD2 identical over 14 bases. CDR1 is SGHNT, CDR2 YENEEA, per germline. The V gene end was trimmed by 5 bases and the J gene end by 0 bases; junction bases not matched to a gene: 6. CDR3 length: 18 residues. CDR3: CASSTPGTSGSSYNEQFF. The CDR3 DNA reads TGTGCCAGCAGCACCCCCGGGACTAGCGGGAGCTCCTACAATGAGCAGTTCTTC.

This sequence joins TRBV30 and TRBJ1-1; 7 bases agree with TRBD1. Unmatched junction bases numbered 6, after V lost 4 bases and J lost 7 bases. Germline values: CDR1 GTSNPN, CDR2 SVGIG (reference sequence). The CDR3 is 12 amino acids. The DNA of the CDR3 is TGTGCCTGGAACACAGGGGAGGATGAAGCTTTCTTT. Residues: CAWNTGEDEAFF. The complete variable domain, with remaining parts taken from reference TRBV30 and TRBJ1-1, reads SQTIHQWPATLVQPVGSPLSLECTVEGTSNPNLYWYRQAAGRGLQLLFYSVGIGQISSEVPQNLSASRPQDRQFILSSKKLLLSDSGFYLCAWNTGEDEAFFGQGTRLTVV.

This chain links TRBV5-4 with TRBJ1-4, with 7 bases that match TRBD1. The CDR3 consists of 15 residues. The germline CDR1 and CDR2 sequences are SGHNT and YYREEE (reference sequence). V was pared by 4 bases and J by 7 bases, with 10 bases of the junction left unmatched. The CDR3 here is CASSHLQGGIEKLFF. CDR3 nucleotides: TGTGCCAGCAGCCACCTTCAGGGGGGAATTGAAAAACTGTTTTTT.

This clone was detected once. The CDR3 nucleotides are TGCAGTGCTAGTCCGACGGGCCCTGAAAAACTGTTTTTT. Translation: CSASPTGPEKLFF. The chain joins TRBV20-1 to TRBJ1-4; D remains unclear. The CDR3 contains 13 residues. Per germline, CDR1 DFQATT and CDR2 SNEGSKA (reference sequence). V was trimmed by 3 bases and J by 7 bases, leaving 12 bases between them.

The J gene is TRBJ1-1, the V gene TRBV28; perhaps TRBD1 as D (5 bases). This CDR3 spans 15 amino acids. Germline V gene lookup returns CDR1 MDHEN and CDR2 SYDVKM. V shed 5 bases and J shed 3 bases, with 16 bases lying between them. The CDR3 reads CASSPGWQGDTEAFF. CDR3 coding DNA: TGTGCCAGCAGTCCAGGATGGCAGGGAGACACTGAAGCTTTCTTT.

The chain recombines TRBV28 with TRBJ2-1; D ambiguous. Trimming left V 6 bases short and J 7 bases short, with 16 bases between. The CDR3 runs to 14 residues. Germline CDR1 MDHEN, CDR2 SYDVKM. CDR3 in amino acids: CASSPPSARNEQFF. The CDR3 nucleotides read TGTGCCAGCAGCCCCCCATCCGCCCGGAATGAGCAGTTCTTC.

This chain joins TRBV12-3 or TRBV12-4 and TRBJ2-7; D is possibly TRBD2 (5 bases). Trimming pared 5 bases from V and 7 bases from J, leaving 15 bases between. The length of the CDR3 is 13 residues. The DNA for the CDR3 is TGTGCCAGCAGTAGTCCGGGCCCGGGGGAGCAGTACTTC. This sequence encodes CASSSPGPGEQYF.

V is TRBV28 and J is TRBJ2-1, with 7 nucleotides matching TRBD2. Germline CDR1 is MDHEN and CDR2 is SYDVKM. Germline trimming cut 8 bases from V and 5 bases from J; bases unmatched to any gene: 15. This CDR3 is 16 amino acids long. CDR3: CASSNKRLAEHNEQFF. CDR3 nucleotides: TGTGCCAGCTCCAATAAAAGGCTAGCGGAACACAATGAGCAGTTCTTC.

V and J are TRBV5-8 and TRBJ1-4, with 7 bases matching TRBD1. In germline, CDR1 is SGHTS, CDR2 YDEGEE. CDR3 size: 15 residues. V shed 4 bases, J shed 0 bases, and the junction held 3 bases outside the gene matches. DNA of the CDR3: TGTGCCAGCAGCCCGGGACAGACAACTAATGAAAAACTGTTTTTT. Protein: CASSPGQTTNEKLFF.

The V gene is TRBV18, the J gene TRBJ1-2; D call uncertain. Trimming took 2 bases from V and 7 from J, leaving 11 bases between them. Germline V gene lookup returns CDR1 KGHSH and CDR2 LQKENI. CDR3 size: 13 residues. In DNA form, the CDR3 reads TGTGCCAGCTCACCATCGTCCGCGACTGGCTACACCTTC. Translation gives CASSPSSATGYTF.

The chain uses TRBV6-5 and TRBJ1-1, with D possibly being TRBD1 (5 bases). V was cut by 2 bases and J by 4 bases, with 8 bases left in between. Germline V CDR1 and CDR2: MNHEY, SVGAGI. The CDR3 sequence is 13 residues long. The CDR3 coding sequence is TGTGCCAGCAGTTACGAGAGGGGCACTGAAGCTTTCTTT. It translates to CASSYERGTEAFF.

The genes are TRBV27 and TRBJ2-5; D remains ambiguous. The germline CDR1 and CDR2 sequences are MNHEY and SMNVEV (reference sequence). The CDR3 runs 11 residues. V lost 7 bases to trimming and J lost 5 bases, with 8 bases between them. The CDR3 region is CASMGFETQYF. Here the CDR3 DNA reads TGTGCCAGCATGGGGTTTGAGACCCAGTACTTC.

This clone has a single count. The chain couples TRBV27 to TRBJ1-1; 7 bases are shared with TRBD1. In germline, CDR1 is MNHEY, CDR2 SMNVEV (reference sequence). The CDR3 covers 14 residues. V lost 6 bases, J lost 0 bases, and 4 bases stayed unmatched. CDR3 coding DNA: TGTGCCAGCAGAACCAGGGGGATGAACACTGAAGCTTTCTTT. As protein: CASRTRGMNTEAFF.

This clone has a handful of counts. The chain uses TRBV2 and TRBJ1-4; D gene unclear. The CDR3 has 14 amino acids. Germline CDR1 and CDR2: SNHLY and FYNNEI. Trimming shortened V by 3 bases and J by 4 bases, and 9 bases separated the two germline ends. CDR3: CASSDGRYNEKLFF. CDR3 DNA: TGTGCCAGCAGTGACGGGAGATATAATGAAAAACTGTTTTTT.

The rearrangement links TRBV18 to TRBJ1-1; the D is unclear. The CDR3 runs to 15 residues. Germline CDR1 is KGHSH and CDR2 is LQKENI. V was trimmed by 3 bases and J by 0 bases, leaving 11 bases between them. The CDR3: CASSPDDGLNTEAFF. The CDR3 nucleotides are TGTGCCAGCTCACCGGACGACGGCCTGAACACTGAAGCTTTCTTT.

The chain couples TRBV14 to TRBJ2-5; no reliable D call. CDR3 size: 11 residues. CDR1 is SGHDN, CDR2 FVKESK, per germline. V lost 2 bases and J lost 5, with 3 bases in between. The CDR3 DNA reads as TGTGCCAGCAGCCAATGGGAGACCCAGTACTTC. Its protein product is CASSQWETQYF.

The CDR3 reads CASSEDLREAQYF. The CDR3 DNA follows: TGTGCCAGCAGTGAAGACCTGAGGGAGGCGCAGTATTTT. This chain connects TRBV25-1 to TRBJ2-3; perhaps TRBD2 as D (6 bases). The CDR3 is 13 residues long. Germline CDR1 is MGHDK and CDR2 is SYGVNS. Trimming took 2 bases from V and 10 from J, leaving 13 bases between them.

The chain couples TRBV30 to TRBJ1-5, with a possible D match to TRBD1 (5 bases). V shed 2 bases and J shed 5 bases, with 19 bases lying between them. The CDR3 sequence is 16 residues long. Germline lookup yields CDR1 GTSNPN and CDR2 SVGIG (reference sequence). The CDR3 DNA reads TGTGCCTGGAGTCTAACTGGGACGCCGGACTATCAGCCCCAGCATTTT. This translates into CAWSLTGTPDYQPQHF.

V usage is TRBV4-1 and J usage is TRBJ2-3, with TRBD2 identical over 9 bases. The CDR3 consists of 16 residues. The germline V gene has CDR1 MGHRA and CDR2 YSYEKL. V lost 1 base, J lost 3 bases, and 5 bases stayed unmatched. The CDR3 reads CASSQGSLAGTDTQYF. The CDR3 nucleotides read TGCGCCAGCAGCCAAGGTTCCCTAGCGGGAACAGATACGCAGTATTTT.

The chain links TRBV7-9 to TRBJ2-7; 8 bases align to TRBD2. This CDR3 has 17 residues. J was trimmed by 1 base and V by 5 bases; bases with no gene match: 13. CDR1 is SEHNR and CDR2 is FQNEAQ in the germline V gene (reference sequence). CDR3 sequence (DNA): TGTGCCAGCAGCCCAATGGCAGCCGGGACTAGTTCCTACGAGCAGTACTTC. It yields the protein CASSPMAAGTSSYEQYF.

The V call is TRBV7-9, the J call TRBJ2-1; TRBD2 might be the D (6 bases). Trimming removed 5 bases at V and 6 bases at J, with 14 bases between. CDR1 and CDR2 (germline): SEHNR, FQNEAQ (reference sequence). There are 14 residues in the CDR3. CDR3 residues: CASSTSRPFNEQFF. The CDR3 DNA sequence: TGTGCCAGCAGCACTAGCCGCCCCTTCAATGAGCAGTTCTTC. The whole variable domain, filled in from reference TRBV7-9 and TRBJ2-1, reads DTGVSQNPRHKITKRGQNVTFRCDPISEHNRLYWYRQTLGQGPEFLTYFQNEAQLEKSRLLSDRFSAERPKGSFSTLEIQRTEQGDSAMYLCASSTSRPFNEQFFGPGTRLTVL.

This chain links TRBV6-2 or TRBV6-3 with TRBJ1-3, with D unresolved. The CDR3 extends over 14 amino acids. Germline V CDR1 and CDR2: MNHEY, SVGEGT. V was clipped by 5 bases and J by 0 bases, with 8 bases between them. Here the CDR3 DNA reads TGTGCCAGCAGTGCCACATACTCTGGAAACACCATATATTTT. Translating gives CASSATYSGNTIYF.

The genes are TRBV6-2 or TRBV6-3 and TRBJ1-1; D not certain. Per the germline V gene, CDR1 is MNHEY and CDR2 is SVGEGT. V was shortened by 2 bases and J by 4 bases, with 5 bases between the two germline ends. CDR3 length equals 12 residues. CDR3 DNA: TGTGCCAGCAGTTACGGGTTCACTGAAGCTTTCTTT. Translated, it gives CASSYGFTEAFF.

Written as DNA, the CDR3 is TGTGCCAGCAGCTTAGGTGAGCCGAACACCGGGGAGCTGTTTTTT. The encoded protein is CASSLGEPNTGELFF. The gene calls are TRBV7-2 and TRBJ2-2, with D unresolved. This CDR3 contains 15 residues. Germline V lookup: CDR1 SGHTA, CDR2 FQGNSA. Trimming removed 1 base at V and 0 bases at J, with 6 bases between.

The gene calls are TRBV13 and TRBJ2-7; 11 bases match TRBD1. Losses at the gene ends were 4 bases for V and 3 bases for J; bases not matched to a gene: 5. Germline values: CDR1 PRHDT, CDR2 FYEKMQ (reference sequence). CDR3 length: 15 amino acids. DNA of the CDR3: TGTGCCAGCAGCTGGAGGACAGGGGGCGGCTACGAGCAGTACTTC. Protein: CASSWRTGGGYEQYF. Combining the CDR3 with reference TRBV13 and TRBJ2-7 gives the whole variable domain AAGVIQSPRHLIKEKRETATLKCYPIPRHDTVYWYQQGPGQDPQFLISFYEKMQSDKGSIPDRFSAQQFSDYHSELNMSSLELGDSALYFCASSWRTGGGYEQYFGPGTRLTVT.

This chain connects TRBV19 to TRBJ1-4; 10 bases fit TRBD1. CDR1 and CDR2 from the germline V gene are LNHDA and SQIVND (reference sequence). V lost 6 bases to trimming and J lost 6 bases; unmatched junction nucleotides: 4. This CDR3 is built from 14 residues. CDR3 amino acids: CASSLGTGDEKLFF. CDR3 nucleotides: TGTGCCAGTAGCCTCGGGACAGGGGATGAAAAACTGTTTTTT.

The CDR3 nucleotides are TGTGCCAGCAGTTCCTTTACCCCTGGACTCAATCAGCCCCAGCATTTT. Amino acids: CASSSFTPGLNQPQHF. This chain joins TRBV6-2 or TRBV6-3 and TRBJ1-5, with D unclear. Trimming removed 4 bases at V and 3 bases at J, with 16 bases between. There are 16 residues in the CDR3. The V gene's germline CDR1 is MNHEY and CDR2 SVGEGT.

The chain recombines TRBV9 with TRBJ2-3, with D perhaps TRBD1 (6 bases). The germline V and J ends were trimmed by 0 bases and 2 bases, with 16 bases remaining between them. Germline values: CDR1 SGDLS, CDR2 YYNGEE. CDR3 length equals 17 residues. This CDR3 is CASSVAVGTPLTDTQYF. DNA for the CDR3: TGTGCCAGCAGCGTAGCCGTCGGGACACCTCTCACAGATACGCAGTATTTT.